These 22 T cell receptor beta chains were all obtained from the same sample, sequenced in a study of T cells in Graves' hyperthyroidism and ophthalmopathy. The CDR3 regions of TCR beta were amplified from RNA transcripts. HTBI primers drove first-round RT-PCR of the TCR CDR3. TCRdb independently ran MiXCR on the multiplex PCR reads; one entry per CDR3 protein. This table holds about 350,000 distinct CDR3 sequences, about a fifth found once. The specimen was blood. Receptors were obtained from a woman under 30 with Graves' hyperthyroidism.

Many counts were recorded for this clonotype. The chain is built from TRBV11-1 and TRBJ2-7, with TRBD1 matching 12 bases. V lost 5 bases to trimming and J lost 5 bases; unmatched junction nucleotides: 10. Germline assignment: CDR1 SGHAT and CDR2 FQDESV (reference sequence). This CDR3 region has 16 residues. CDR3 sequence reads: CASSPVSGQGADEQYF. Here the CDR3 DNA reads TGTGCCAGCAGCCCAGTATCGGGACAGGGGGCTGACGAGCAGTACTTC.

This clonotype was seen many times. The chain is built from TRBV29-1 and TRBJ1-2, with TRBD1 identical over 7 bases. The length of the CDR3 is 13 residues. The germline V gene encodes CDR1 SQVTM and CDR2 ANQGSEA. Germline trimming cut 5 bases from V and 8 bases from J; bases unmatched to any gene: 11. CDR3 in amino acids: CSVSRDRVGGYTF. The CDR3 region has the DNA TGCAGCGTTAGCCGGGACAGAGTCGGAGGCTACACCTTC.

The chain combines TRBV5-1 with TRBJ2-5; 9 bases are a match to TRBD2. V shed 0 bases, J shed 0 bases, and the junction held 9 bases outside the gene matches. The length of the CDR3 is 18 residues. Germline V lookup: CDR1 SGHRS, CDR2 YFSETQ. CDR3 nucleotides: TGCGCCAGCAGCTTGGAGGCCCAGCGGGGGGCGTACCAAGAGACCCAGTACTTC. Its translation is CASSLEAQRGAYQETQYF. Full variable domain (outside the CDR3, taken from reference TRBV5-1 and TRBJ2-5): KAGVTQTPRYLIKTRGQQVTLSCSPISGHRSVSWYQQTPGQGLQFLFEYFSETQRNKGNFPGRFSGRQFSNSRSEMNVSTLELGDSALYLCASSLEAQRGAYQETQYFGPGTRLLVL.

This clonotype was recorded many times. This chain uses TRBV5-1 with TRBJ1-1, with 8 bases matching TRBD1. CDR3 size: 15 residues. Looked up from germline, CDR1 is SGHRS and CDR2 is YFSETQ. After removal of 4 bases from V and 0 bases from J, the junction contained 5 bases not matched to a gene. As DNA, the CDR3 is TGCGCCAGCAGCGACGGGACAGGCCTGAACACTGAAGCTTTCTTT. Residues: CASSDGTGLNTEAFF.

This clonotype was recorded many times. The J gene is TRBJ2-5, the V gene TRBV6-1, with D possibly being TRBD2 (7 bases). V dropped 6 bases and J dropped 2 bases, with 19 bases sitting between them. CDR1 and CDR2 from the germline V gene are MNHNS and SASEGT. The CDR3 extends over 16 amino acids. CDR3 sequence: CASSRAAGAFQETQYF. The CDR3 nucleotides are TGTGCCAGCAGCCGTGCGGCGGGGGCTTTTCAAGAGACCCAGTACTTC.

The table lists this clonotype with many counts. This chain uses TRBV9 with TRBJ1-2; D is ambiguous. Germline V gene data show CDR1 as SGDLS and CDR2 as YYNGEE. CDR3 length equals 13 residues. Trimming stripped 0 bases from V and 8 bases from J, with 11 bases between. The CDR3 DNA reads as TGTGCCAGCAGCGTAGCCGTGGATGACGGCTACACCTTC. Amino acid sequence: CASSVAVDDGYTF.

In this sample, this clonotype turned up a few times. The rearrangement links TRBV6-1 to TRBJ2-7; possible D gene TRBD1, 6 bases. CDR1 MNHNS and CDR2 SASEGT come from the germline V gene. This CDR3 has 12 amino acids. Trimming left V 7 bases short and J 3 bases short, with 10 bases between. In nucleotides, the CDR3 is TGTGCCAGCACCGGGGACAACTACGAGCAGTACTTC. It yields the protein CASTGDNYEQYF.

This clonotype was detected many times. The V and J genes are TRBV20-1 and TRBJ1-2; no reliable D call. This CDR3 is 13 amino acids long. With 0 bases removed from V and 2 bases from J, the gap between germline ends came to 7 bases. CDR1 DFQATT and CDR2 SNEGSKA come from the germline V gene (reference sequence). As DNA, the CDR3 is TGCAGTGCTAGAGATAGCAGAAACTATGGCTACACCTTC. As protein: CSARDSRNYGYTF.

This clonotype was seen ten or more times. The rearrangement links TRBV20-1 to TRBJ1-2; TRBD1 matches at 7 bases. Looked up from germline, CDR1 is DFQATT and CDR2 is SNEGSKA (reference sequence). This CDR3 has 12 amino acids. The V segment lost 5 bases and the J segment 6 bases; nucleotides outside the gene matches: 6. CDR3 sequence: CSAPTGRNGYTF. CDR3 coding DNA: TGCAGTGCTCCGACAGGGAGGAATGGCTACACCTTC.

Ten or more counts support this clonotype. The chain uses TRBV29-1 and TRBJ1-1, with D perhaps matching TRBD1 (5 bases). Trimming removed 4 bases at V and 10 bases at J, with 19 bases between. Germline CDR1 and CDR2: SQVTM and ANQGSEA. The CDR3 contains 13 residues. CDR3 loop: CSVASGSPHGAFF. The CDR3 DNA is TGCAGCGTTGCGTCAGGGTCCCCCCATGGAGCTTTCTTT.

This clonotype was seen many times. The chain joins TRBV9 to TRBJ1-5; the D is unclear. This CDR3 contains 13 residues. V was clipped by 4 bases and J by 6 bases, with 11 bases between them. The germline V gene has CDR1 SGDLS and CDR2 YYNGEE. The CDR3 region is CASSLQTGQPQHF. Written as DNA, the CDR3 is TGTGCCAGCAGCTTACAGACGGGTCAGCCCCAGCATTTT.

The V gene is TRBV2, the J gene TRBJ2-2, with a tentative D call TRBD2 (5 bases). Germline CDR1 reads SNHLY; CDR2 reads FYNNEI. Trimming left V 2 bases short and J 6 bases short, with 10 bases between. The CDR3 covers 14 residues. The CDR3 region has the DNA TGTGCCAGCAGTGAACCGGGAAGGGCCGGGGAGCTGTTTTTT. It yields the protein CASSEPGRAGELFF.

This clonotype was recorded many times. The chain couples TRBV5-1 to TRBJ1-2, with D unclear. Germline V gene lookup returns CDR1 SGHRS and CDR2 YFSETQ. The CDR3 runs 14 residues. Trimming took 7 bases from V and 2 from J, leaving 15 bases between them. The CDR3 DNA is TGCGCCAGCGGATTGAACAGTGGCAACTATGGCTACACCTTC. Translation: CASGLNSGNYGYTF.

In this sample, this clonotype turned up many times. The chain combines TRBV12-3 or TRBV12-4 with TRBJ2-7, with TRBD1 as a possible D gene (5 bases). Trimming shortened V by 2 bases and J by 2 bases, and 10 bases separated the two germline ends. The CDR3 extends over 14 amino acids. Written as DNA, the CDR3 is TGTGCCAGCAGTTTAAGGGGCAGCCCCTACGAGCAGTACTTC. Amino acid sequence: CASSLRGSPYEQYF.

This clonotype was found many times. This chain connects TRBV6-2 or TRBV6-3 to TRBJ2-7, with 11 bases fitting TRBD2. Germline V gene data show CDR1 as MNHEY and CDR2 as SVGEGT. With 6 bases clipped from V and 4 bases from J, the junction kept 5 bases outside the gene matches. The CDR3 covers 14 residues. The DNA for the CDR3 is TGTGCCAGCAGGCTAGCGGGAGGTGGGTACGAGCAGTACTTC. Its translation: CASRLAGGGYEQYF.

This clonotype was detected ten times or more. J is TRBJ2-7 and V is TRBV6-2 or TRBV6-3; the D gene is possibly TRBD2 (6 bases). Germline values: CDR1 MNHEY, CDR2 SVGEGT. The CDR3 extends over 12 amino acids. V lost 8 bases, J lost 9 bases, and 17 bases lay in between. CDR3 DNA: TGTGCCAGCCGGGACTGGGCTTTGGGGCAGTACTTC. This sequence encodes CASRDWALGQYF.

This clonotype was counted at least ten times. The rearrangement joins TRBV2 to TRBJ2-7; possibly TRBD1 for D (5 bases). V gave up 6 bases and J gave up 0 bases, with 12 bases separating them. This CDR3 region has 14 residues. In germline, CDR1 is SNHLY, CDR2 FYNNEI. The CDR3 nucleotides are TGTGCCAGCAGGATCAGGGTTAGCTCCTACGAGCAGTACTTC. Translation: CASRIRVSSYEQYF.

This clonotype occurred many times. The chain uses TRBV7-3 and TRBJ1-1; the D is unclear. With 5 bases removed from V and 0 bases from J, the gap between germline ends came to 10 bases. Germline V lookup: CDR1 SGHTA, CDR2 FQGTGA. The length of the CDR3 is 14 residues. Here the CDR3 reads CASSVGSMNTEAFF. CDR3 nucleotide sequence: TGTGCCAGCAGCGTCGGGTCCATGAACACTGAAGCTTTCTTT.

This clonotype was observed many times. The rearrangement joins TRBV2 to TRBJ1-5; D is unresolved. The CDR3 is 14 amino acids. CDR1 and CDR2 (germline): SNHLY, FYNNEI. V lost 4 bases and J 3 bases, leaving 10 bases between the germline ends. The CDR3 sequence is CASSGVHLNQPQHF. CDR3 coding DNA: TGTGCCAGCAGTGGGGTACATCTCAATCAGCCCCAGCATTTT.

This clonotype appeared many times. The V gene is TRBV19, the J gene TRBJ1-2, with TRBD1 matching 7 bases. CDR1 is LNHDA, CDR2 SQIVND, per germline (reference sequence). The trim removed 6 bases at V and 2 bases at J, leaving 9 bases unmatched. There are 15 residues in the CDR3. CDR3 sequence (DNA): TGTGCCAGTAGGATTTTAACGACAGGGAACTATGGCTACACCTTC. Translated, it gives CASRILTTGNYGYTF. The full variable domain, its missing parts supplied by reference TRBV19 and TRBJ1-2, is DGGITQSPKYLFRKEGQNVTLSCEQNLNHDAMYWYRQDPGQGLRLIYYSQIVNDFQKGDIAEGYSVSREKKESFPLTVTSAQKNPTAFYLCASRILTTGNYGYTFGSGTRLTVV.

This clonotype was observed at least ten times. This chain uses TRBV4-1 with TRBJ2-5, with TRBD1 as a possible D gene (6 bases). V was pared by 5 bases and J by 0 bases, with 13 bases between. The germline V gene has CDR1 MGHRA and CDR2 YSYEKL. The CDR3 contains 15 residues. This chain's CDR3 is CASSRKQGNQETQYF. Here the CDR3 DNA reads TGCGCCAGCAGCAGGAAACAGGGAAACCAAGAGACCCAGTACTTC.

This rearrangement joins TRBV6-1 to TRBJ2-5; D is possibly TRBD1 or TRBD2 (5 bases each). Germline V gene data show CDR1 as MNHNS and CDR2 as SASEGT. Between the trimmed V and J ends, which lost 6 bases and 4 bases, there was a span of 12 bases. This CDR3 spans 13 amino acids. The CDR3 is CASSPGRRETQYF. The CDR3 DNA reads as TGTGCCAGCAGCCCGGGACGACGAGAGACCCAGTACTTC.